These 9 T cell receptor beta chains were all obtained from the same sample, sequenced in a study of identifying expanded T cells in peripheral blood. Measured with immunoSEQ multiplex PCR; TCRdb has only the in-frame clones, and not every one. The table shows approximately 91,000 clones, with about 87% occurring only once. The sequenced sample consisted of blood. These receptors came from a person aged 18 to 69 in good health.

The rearrangement joins TRBV6-5 to TRBJ2-7; TRBD1 matches at 8 bases. The trim removed 6 bases at V and 6 bases at J, leaving 10 bases unmatched. The CDR3 is 14 amino acids. Looked up from germline, CDR1 is MNHEY and CDR2 is SVGAGI. DNA of the CDR3: TGTGCCAGCAGGGGGACAGGCCTAGCATCCGAGCAGTACTTC. This codes for CASRGTGLASEQYF.

CDR3 nucleotides: TGTGCCAGCAGCCCTTCCGGACAGGGCTCATACGAGCAGTACTTC. Translated, it gives CASSPSGQGSYEQYF. The chain joins TRBV28 to TRBJ2-7; TRBD1 aligns across 8 bases. Germline-derived CDR1 and CDR2 are MDHEN and SYDVKM. J gave up 4 bases and V 6 bases, and 11 bases lay outside the gene matches. The CDR3 is made up of 15 amino acids. Variable domain in full (rest from reference TRBV28 and TRBJ2-7): DVKVTQSSRYLVKRTGEKVFLECVQDMDHENMFWYRQDPGLGLRLIYFSYDVKMKEKGDIPEGYSVSREKKERFSLILESASTNQTSMYLCASSPSGQGSYEQYFGPGTRLTVT.

This chain links TRBV6-5 with TRBJ2-7; TRBD1 might be the D (5 bases). Looked up from germline, CDR1 is MNHEY and CDR2 is SVGAGI. V was shortened by 2 bases and J by 3 bases, with 8 bases between the two germline ends. This CDR3 has 13 residues. The DNA of the CDR3 is TGTGCCAGCAGTTACGGCAGGGACTACGAGCAGTACTTC. Translation gives CASSYGRDYEQYF.

The chain combines TRBV5-1 with TRBJ1-2; D is ambiguous. Per the germline V gene, CDR1 is SGHRS and CDR2 is YFSETQ. V gave up 4 bases and J gave up 8 bases, with 21 bases separating them. CDR3 length equals 15 residues. The CDR3 reads CASSLGGAGARGYTF. CDR3 bases: TGCGCCAGCAGCCTGGGCGGAGCGGGCGCGAGGGGCTACACCTTC.

The chain couples TRBV19 to TRBJ1-1; possible D gene TRBD1, 5 bases. The CDR3 covers 14 residues. V was cut by 6 bases and J by 0 bases, with 11 bases left in between. Germline V gene lookup returns CDR1 LNHDA and CDR2 SQIVND (reference sequence). CDR3 loop: CASRVGVMNTEAFF. DNA of the CDR3: TGTGCCAGTAGGGTGGGGGTCATGAACACTGAAGCTTTCTTT.

This clone was counted a few times. This chain uses TRBV2 with TRBJ2-5; TRBD2 agrees at 11 bases. Germline values: CDR1 SNHLY, CDR2 FYNNEI. V was clipped by 0 bases and J by 2 bases; unmatched bases: 5. The CDR3 is made up of 17 amino acids. This CDR3 is CASSEAWLAGGQETQYF. The CDR3 DNA sequence: TGTGCCAGCAGTGAAGCGTGGCTAGCGGGGGGTCAAGAGACCCAGTACTTC.

CDR3 nucleotides: TGTGCCAGCTCAGAAGAACACCCTTGGCCCCTCCACTTT. As protein: CASSEEHPWPLHF. The chain uses TRBV18 and TRBJ1-6; unclear D gene. The CDR3 runs 13 residues. CDR1 KGHSH and CDR2 LQKENI come from the germline V gene. V was shortened by 5 bases and J by 13 bases, with 15 bases between the two germline ends.

V gene TRBV19 combines with J gene TRBJ2-3; 10 nucleotides line up with TRBD1. The V gene's germline CDR1 is LNHDA and CDR2 SQIVND (reference sequence). The CDR3 contains 15 residues. J gave up 4 bases and V 6 bases, and 7 bases lay outside the gene matches. As DNA, the CDR3 is TGTGCCAGTAGCCTTCGGGACAGGGGCCCAGATACGCAGTATTTT. Its protein is CASSLRDRGPDTQYF.

The rearrangement joins TRBV29-1 to TRBJ2-2; D remains unclear. The V gene lost 3 bases and the J gene lost 4 bases, with 15 bases spanning the gap. The CDR3 totals 15 residues. The germline V gene encodes CDR1 SQVTM and CDR2 ANQGSEA. The chain's CDR3 is CSVDREGISTGELFF. CDR3 nucleotides: TGCAGCGTTGATAGGGAAGGGATAAGCACCGGGGAGCTGTTTTTT.